This T cell receptor beta chain came from a study of technical replicates of blood from four donors. Sequenced by immunoSEQ multiplex PCR; TCRdb stores in-frame clones only, minus some. Among over 85,000 clones listed, less than 96% were seen once. The CDR3 loop spans 13 amino acids. Germline assignment: CDR1 SGHRS and CDR2 YFSETQ. V trimming: 1 base; J trimming: 5 bases; junction bases outside the gene matches: 0. The chain combines TRBV5-1 with TRBJ2-5; TRBD1 matches at 9 bases. This TCR was recovered from a human donor in good health. What was sequenced was T cells isolated from PBMCs. DNA of the CDR3: TGCGCCAGCAGCTTGACAGGGGGCGAGACCCAGTACTTC. Its translation is CASSLTGGETQYF.